This T cell receptor (beta chain) was sequenced during a study of vaccination effects on CD4 cells after COVID-19. The study, taken as a whole, reports: Infection- and vaccine-induced clones contracted markedly late after vaccination.

Note on this clone: No antigen is known for it.

The repertoire was sequenced with immunoSEQ multiplex PCR; TCRdb's copy has only in-frame clones and lacks some. The data hold some 50,000 clones, with about four fifths observed a single time. Isolation of CD4+ T cells took place after 10 days of culture. The infection with SARS-CoV-2 (confirmed by PCR) occurred in this person between March and December 2020. Subjects were given two BNT162b2 or mRNA-1273 vaccine doses. Half-medium exchanges with IL-2 medium took place on days 3 and 7. Trimming removed 7 bases from V and 3 bases from J; junction bases left unmatched: 10. The CDR3 contains 15 residues. The V gene's germline CDR1 is MNHEY and CDR2 SVGAGI.

This TCR came from a human donor who had a prior SARS-CoV-2 infection. The material was CD4+ T cells from PBMCs cultured without peptide, obtained after COVID-19 vaccination. V gene TRBV6-5 combines with J gene TRBJ2-7; TRBD1 aligns across 9 bases. This CDR3 is CASTRQGENIYEQYF. For the CDR3, the DNA is TGTGCCAGCACTCGACAGGGGGAGAACATCTACGAGCAGTACTTC.